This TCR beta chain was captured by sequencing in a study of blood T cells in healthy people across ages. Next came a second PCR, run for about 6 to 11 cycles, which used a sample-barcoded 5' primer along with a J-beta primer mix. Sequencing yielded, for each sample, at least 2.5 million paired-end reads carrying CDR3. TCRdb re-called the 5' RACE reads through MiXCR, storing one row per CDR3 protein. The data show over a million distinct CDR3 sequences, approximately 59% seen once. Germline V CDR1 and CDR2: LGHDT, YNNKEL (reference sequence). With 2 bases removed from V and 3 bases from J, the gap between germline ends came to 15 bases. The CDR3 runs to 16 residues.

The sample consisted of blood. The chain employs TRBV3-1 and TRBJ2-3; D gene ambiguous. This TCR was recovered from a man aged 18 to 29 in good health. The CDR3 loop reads CASSQSATRVTDTQYF. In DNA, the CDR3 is TGTGCCAGCAGCCAATCGGCCACGCGAGTTACAGATACGCAGTATTTT.